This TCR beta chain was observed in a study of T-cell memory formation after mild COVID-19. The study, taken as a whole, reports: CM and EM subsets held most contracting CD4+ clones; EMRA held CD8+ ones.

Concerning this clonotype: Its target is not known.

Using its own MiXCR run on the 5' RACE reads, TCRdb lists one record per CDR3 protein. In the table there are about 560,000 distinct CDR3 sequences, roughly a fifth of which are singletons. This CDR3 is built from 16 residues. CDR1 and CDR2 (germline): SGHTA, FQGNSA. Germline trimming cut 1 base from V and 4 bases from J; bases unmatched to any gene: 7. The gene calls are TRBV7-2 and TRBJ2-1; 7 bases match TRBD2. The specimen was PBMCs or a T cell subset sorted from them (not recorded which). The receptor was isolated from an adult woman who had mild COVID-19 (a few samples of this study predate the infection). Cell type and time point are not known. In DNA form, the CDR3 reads TGTGCCAGCAGCTTAGGGCTAGCGGCCACGTACAATGAGCAGTTCTTC. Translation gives CASSLGLAATYNEQFF.